This section outlines one T cell receptor (beta chain) sequence together with its context. Other DNA sequences in this sample translate to the same CDR3. Trimming removed 0 bases from V and 1 base from J, with 4 bases in between. The germline V gene encodes CDR1 SGHRS and CDR2 YFSETQ. The CDR3 length is 13 residues. As for treatment: around 19 received Ad26.COV2.S at low or high dose, single or two shots; roughly five received placebo; per-sample allocation not given. Specimens were obtained on day 63 following the first vaccine or placebo injection. An adult donor aged 18-55 years was enrolled in Boston. The study used a vaccine consisting of an Ad26 vector that expressed Wuhan-strain SARS-CoV-2 spike. These data belong to a study of Ad26.COV2.S vaccination and SARS-CoV-2 variants. Sequencing was performed with immunoSEQ multiplex PCR; in TCRdb, only in-frame clones are kept and a portion is missing. Of hundreds of thousands of clones in the sample, roughly 90% were seen once.

Sequencing was performed on peripheral blood, taken in a trial of Ad26.COV2.S vaccine versus placebo. V usage is TRBV5-1 and J usage is TRBJ1-1; the D is unclear. The TCR comes from a person aged 18-65 years who received the Ad26.COV2.S COVID-19 vaccine or a placebo. The CDR3 sequence is CASSLGWNTEAFF. In DNA, the CDR3 is TGCGCCAGCAGCTTGGGATGGAACACTGAAGCTTTCTTT.